This is a list of T cell receptor beta chains from one sample in a study of graft-versus-host responses after intestinal transplantation. Sequenced by immunoSEQ multiplex PCR; TCRdb stores in-frame clones only, minus some. The table shows about 36,000 clones, with approximately 95% occurring only once. These receptors lack a known antigen. Sequenced here: unstimulated CD4+ T cells sorted from spleen or lymph node cells, sampled before transplant. The receptors derive from a human donor who was the organ donor for an intestinal transplant. Both conserved end residues are part of each CDR3. Each record gives: D gene, J gene, V gene, clone size, CDR3 DNA, CDR3 protein. D genes are given only for firm matches. Clone size is given for some rows only: seen once, a few or many times, or a class if the clone is expanded.

TRBD1 TRBJ1-5 TRBV7-9 - TGTGCCAGCAGCCCAGGACAGGGACGCAATCAGCCCCAGCATTTT CASSPGQGRNQPQHF
- TRBJ2-3 TRBV11-2 - TGTGCCAGCAGCTTAGGCAGGGGTCAGGATTTT CASSLGRGQDF
- TRBJ2-7 TRBV28 - TGTGCCAGCAGTTCCCCTGCTACTAGTGTCGAGCAGTACTTC CASSSPATSVEQYF
- TRBJ1-5 TRBV19 - TGTGCCAGTAGTATAGCTGGGGGGCTCAATCAGCCCCAGCATTTT CASSIAGGLNQPQHF
- TRBJ1-2 TRBV28 once TGTGCCAGCAGTTTACGGGGGGGCTATGGCTACACCTTC CASSLRGGYGYTF
- TRBJ2-3 TRBV15 - TGTGCCACCAGCAGAGATACCAGCCTGACTAGCACAGATACGCAGTATTTT CATSRDTSLTSTDTQYF
- TRBJ1-1 TRBV30 - TGTGCCTGGAGCCCGGACAGAGTGAACACTGAAGCTTTCTTT CAWSPDRVNTEAFF
- TRBJ2-7 TRBV7-2 - TGTGCCAGCAGCTTAGTGGCAGGGGCGGGATACGAGCAGTACTTC CASSLVAGAGYEQYF
- TRBJ2-3 TRBV9 - TGTGCCAGCAGCGTAGTAGGACTACTTAGCACAGATACGCAGTATTTT CASSVVGLLSTDTQYF
- TRBJ1-2 TRBV30 - TGTGCCTGGAGGATCCAGGGGAACTATGGCTACACCTTC CAWRIQGNYGYTF
- TRBJ1-1 TRBV6-5 - TGTGCCAGCAGTTACTTTTCGGGGACTGAAGCTTTCTTT CASSYFSGTEAFF
TRBD1 TRBJ1-1 TRBV18 - TGTGCCAGCTCACCACTAACAGGGGACACTGAAGCTTTCTTT CASSPLTGDTEAFF
- TRBJ1-1 TRBV19 - TGTGCCAGTAGTCCCTCTCGGGGCAAACTTAACACTGAAGCTTTCTTT CASSPSRGKLNTEAFF
TRBD2 TRBJ2-2 TRBV6-1 - TGTGCCATCAAAGCGGGGACGAACACCGGGGAGCTGTTTTTT CAIKAGTNTGELFF
- TRBJ2-7 TRBV11-2 - TGTGCCAGCAGCTTTGGCCCAAGTTGGGAGCAGTACTTC CASSFGPSWEQYF
- TRBJ2-7 TRBV7-9 - TGTGCCAGCAGCTGGACTACTGTCTCCTACGAGCAGTACTTC CASSWTTVSYEQYF
- TRBJ1-1 TRBV5-1 - TGCGCCAGCAGCCCATGGTCGGGGGGAAGGAACACTGAAGCTTTCTTT CASSPWSGGRNTEAFF
TRBD2 TRBJ2-1 TRBV6-1 - TGTGCCAGCAGTGAAGGCCGGGGGGCCTACAATGAGCAGTTCTTC CASSEGRGAYNEQFF
- TRBJ2-7 TRBV6-5 few TGTGCCAGCAGTCTCTCCGGGACCTCCTACGAGCAGTACTTC CASSLSGTSYEQYF
- TRBJ1-2 TRBV6-6 - TGTGCCAGCAGTTACTCGCGTGACTATGGCTACACCTTC CASSYSRDYGYTF
- TRBJ1-4 TRBV30 - TGTGCCTGGAGTGCCTGGGTATCCGATAATGAAAAACTGTTTTTT CAWSAWVSDNEKLFF
TRBD2 TRBJ2-3 TRBV18 once TGTGCCAGCTCACCGGGACTAGCGGGGTCCTTCGGAGATACGCAGTATTTT CASSPGLAGSFGDTQYF
- TRBJ1-4 TRBV30 - TGTGCCTGGAGTCCCAGGGGCGCCCTAAGGGAAAAACTGTTTTTT CAWSPRGALREKLFF
TRBD1 TRBJ2-5 TRBV5-1 once TGCGCCAGCAGCTTGGGGACAGGGGAGACCCAGTACTTC CASSLGTGETQYF
TRBD2 TRBJ2-5 TRBV9 - TGTGCCAGCAGCGTTCTAGCGGGGACACAAGAGACCCAGTACTTC CASSVLAGTQETQYF
- TRBJ2-7 TRBV28 - TGTGCCAGCAGTTCGGGACTCCTGAGCTCCTACGAGCAGTACTTC CASSSGLLSSYEQYF
TRBD1 TRBJ2-3 TRBV6-5 - TGTGCCAGCAGCCTGGACAGGGATACGCAGTATTTT CASSLDRDTQYF
TRBD1 TRBJ1-2 TRBV5-6 - TGTGCCAGCAGCTTGCGAGGGGGCCTCGCTAACTATGGCTACACCTTC CASSLRGGLANYGYTF
- TRBJ2-7 TRBV6-5 - TGTGCCAGCAGTTACTCTCACACGTCCTACGAGCAGTACTTC CASSYSHTSYEQYF